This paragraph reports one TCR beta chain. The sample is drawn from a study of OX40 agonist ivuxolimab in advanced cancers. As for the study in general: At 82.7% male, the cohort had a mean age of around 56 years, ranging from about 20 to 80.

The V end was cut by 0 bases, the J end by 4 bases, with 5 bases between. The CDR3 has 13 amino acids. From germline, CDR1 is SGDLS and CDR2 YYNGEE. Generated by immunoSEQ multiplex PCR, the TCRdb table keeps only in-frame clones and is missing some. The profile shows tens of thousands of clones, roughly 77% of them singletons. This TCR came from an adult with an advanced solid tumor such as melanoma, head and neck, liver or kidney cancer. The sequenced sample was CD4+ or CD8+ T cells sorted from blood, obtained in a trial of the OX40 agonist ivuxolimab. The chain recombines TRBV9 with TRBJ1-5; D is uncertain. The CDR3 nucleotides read TGTGCCAGCAGCGTAGCGGGTAATCAGCCCCAGCATTTT. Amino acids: CASSVAGNQPQHF. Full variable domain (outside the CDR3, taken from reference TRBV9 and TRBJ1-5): DSGVTQTPKHLITATGQRVTLRCSPRSGDLSVYWYQQSLDQGLQFLIQYYNGEERAKGNILERFSAQQFPDLHSELNLSSLELGDSALYFCASSVAGNQPQHFGDGTRLSIL.